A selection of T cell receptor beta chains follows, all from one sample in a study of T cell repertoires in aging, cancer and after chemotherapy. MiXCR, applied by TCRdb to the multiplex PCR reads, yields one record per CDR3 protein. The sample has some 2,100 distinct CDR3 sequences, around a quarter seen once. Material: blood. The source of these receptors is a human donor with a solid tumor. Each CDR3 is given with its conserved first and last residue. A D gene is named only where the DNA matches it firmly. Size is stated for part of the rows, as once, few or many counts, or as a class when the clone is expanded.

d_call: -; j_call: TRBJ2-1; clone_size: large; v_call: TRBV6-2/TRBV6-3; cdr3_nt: TGTGCCAGCAGTTCCAGCAATGAGCAGTTCTTC; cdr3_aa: CASSSSNEQFF
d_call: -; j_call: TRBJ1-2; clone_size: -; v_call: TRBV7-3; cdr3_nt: TGTGCCAGCAGTGAACGGGGGCCCTACTATGGCTACACCTTC; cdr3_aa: CASSERGPYYGYTF
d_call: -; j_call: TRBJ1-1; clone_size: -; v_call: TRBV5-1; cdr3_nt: TGCGCCAGCAGCTTCTCCGGACAGCCTGCCATGAACACTGAAGCTTTCTTT; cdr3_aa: CASSFSGQPAMNTEAFF
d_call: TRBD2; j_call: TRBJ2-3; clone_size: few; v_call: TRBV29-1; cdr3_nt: TGCAGCGTTGCTGGGGGGGGGTCCGATACGCAGTATTTT; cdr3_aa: CSVAGGGSDTQYF
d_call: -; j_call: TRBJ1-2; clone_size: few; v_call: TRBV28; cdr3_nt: TGTGCCAGCAGTTTTTCACGTTGGGGTAGCGGCTACACCTTC; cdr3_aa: CASSFSRWGSGYTF
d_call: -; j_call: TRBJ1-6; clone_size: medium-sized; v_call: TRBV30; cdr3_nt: TGTGCCTGGGCGCCGGCAAGAGGCTATAATTCACCCCTCCACTTT; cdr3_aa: CAWAPARGYNSPLHF
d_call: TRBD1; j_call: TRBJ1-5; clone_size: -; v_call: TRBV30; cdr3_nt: TGTGCCTGGAGTGACAGGGGGGGGATTAGCAATCAGCCCCAGCATTTT; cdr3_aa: CAWSDRGGISNQPQHF
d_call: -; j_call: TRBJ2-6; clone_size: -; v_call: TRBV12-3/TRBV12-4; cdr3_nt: TGTGCCAGCAGTTTCCCGTGGGGTGTAGCCGGGGCCAACGTCCTGACTTTC; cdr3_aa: CASSFPWGVAGANVLTF
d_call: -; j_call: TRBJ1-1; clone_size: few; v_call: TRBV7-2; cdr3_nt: TGTGCCAGCAGCTTAGATCGGGCAGTGAACACTGAAGCTTTCTTT; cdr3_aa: CASSLDRAVNTEAFF
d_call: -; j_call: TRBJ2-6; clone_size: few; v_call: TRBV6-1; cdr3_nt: TGTGCCAGCAGTGCCGGCGGCTCGGCGGGGGCCAACGTCCTGACTTTC; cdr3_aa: CASSAGGSAGANVLTF
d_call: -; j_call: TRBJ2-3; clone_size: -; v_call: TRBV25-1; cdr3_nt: TGTGCCAGTAACCGGGACGCGAGCACAGATACGCAGTATTTT; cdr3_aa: CASNRDASTDTQYF
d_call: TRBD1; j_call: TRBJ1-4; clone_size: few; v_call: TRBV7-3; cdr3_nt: TGTGCCAGCAGCTTAGGTCTACAGGGGTTGGAACTGTTTTTT; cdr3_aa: CASSLGLQGLELFF
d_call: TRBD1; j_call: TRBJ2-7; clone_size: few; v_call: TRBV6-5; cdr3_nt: TGTGCCAGCAGTTACAGGGGACAGGGAACCTACGAGCAGTACTTC; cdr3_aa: CASSYRGQGTYEQYF
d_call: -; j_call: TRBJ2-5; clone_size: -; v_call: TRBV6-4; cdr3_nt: TGTGCCAGCAGTGAGTCCGAAAGGGAGACCCAGTACTTC; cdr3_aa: CASSESERETQYF
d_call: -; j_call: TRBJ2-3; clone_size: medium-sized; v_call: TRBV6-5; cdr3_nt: TGTGCCAGCAGTTTTAGGTTGGAGGGGTCAGATACGCAGTATTTT; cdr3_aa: CASSFRLEGSDTQYF
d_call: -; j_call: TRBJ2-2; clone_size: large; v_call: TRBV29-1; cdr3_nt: TGCAGCGTTGAATCGAGTACGACCACCGGGGAGCTGTTTTTT; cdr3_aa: CSVESSTTTGELFF
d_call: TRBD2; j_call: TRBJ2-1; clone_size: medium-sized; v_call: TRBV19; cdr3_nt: TGTGCCAGTAGTTCTTCATGGCGACGCGGGAGGGCCTACAATGAGCAGTTCTTC; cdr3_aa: CASSSSWRRGRAYNEQFF
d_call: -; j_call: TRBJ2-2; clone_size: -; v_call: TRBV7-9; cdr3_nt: TGTGTCAGCAGCCTCGGTCTGGTGGGCAGGGAGACGGTAAACACCGGGGAGCTGTTTTTT; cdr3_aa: CVSSLGLVGRETVNTGELFF
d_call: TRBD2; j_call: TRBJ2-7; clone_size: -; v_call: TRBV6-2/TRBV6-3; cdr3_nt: TGTGCCAGCAGTCGCCCGGGACTAGCGAAAAACGAGCAGTACTTC; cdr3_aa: CASSRPGLAKNEQYF
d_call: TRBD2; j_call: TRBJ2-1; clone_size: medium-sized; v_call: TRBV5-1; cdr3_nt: TGCGCCAGCAGACCCGGGGGGAGCGGGAGGCTCGACAATGAGCAGTTCTTC; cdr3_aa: CASRPGGSGRLDNEQFF
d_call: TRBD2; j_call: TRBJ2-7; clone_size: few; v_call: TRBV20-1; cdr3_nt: TGCAGTGCTGTGGGACTAGTTTCCTACGAGCAGTACTTC; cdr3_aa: CSAVGLVSYEQYF
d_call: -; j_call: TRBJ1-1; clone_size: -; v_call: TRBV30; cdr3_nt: TGTGCCTGGAGTGTACTTCTGCGGGGTGAGAACACTGAAGCTTTCTTT; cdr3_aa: CAWSVLLRGENTEAFF
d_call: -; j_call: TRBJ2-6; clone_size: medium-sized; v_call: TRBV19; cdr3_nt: TGTGCCAGTAGTATCGAGGTATCTGGGGCCAACGTCCTGACTTTC; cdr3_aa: CASSIEVSGANVLTF
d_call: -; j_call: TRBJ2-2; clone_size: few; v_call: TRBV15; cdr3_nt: TGTGCCACCAGCAGACTACAGGTTTCGAACACCGGGGAGCTGTTTTTT; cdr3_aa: CATSRLQVSNTGELFF
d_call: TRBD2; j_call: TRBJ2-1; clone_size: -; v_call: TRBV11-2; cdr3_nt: TGTGCCAGCAGCTTAGGAGCGGGGGATGAGCAGTTCTTC; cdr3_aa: CASSLGAGDEQFF
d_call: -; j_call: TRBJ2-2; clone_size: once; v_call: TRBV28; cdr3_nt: TGTGCCAGCAGTTCTCCCCGGGGTATCGGGGAGCTGTTTTTT; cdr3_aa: CASSSPRGIGELFF
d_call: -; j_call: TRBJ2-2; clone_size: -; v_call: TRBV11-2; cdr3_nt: TGTGCCAGCAGCTCGGGACTCCTCCTACCCGGGGAGCTGTTTTTT; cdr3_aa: CASSSGLLLPGELFF
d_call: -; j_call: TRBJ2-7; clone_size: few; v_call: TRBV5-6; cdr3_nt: TGTGCCAGCAACCGTCTTGGGGTTACAGCCAGCTCCTACGAGCAGTACTTC; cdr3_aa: CASNRLGVTASSYEQYF
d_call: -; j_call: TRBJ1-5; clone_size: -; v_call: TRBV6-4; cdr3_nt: TGTGCCAGCAGCGACCATCAGCCCCAGCATTTT; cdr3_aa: CASSDHQPQHF
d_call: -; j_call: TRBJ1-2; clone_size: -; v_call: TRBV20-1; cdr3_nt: TGCAGTGCTACCCTAAAGAGTTATGGCTACACCTTC; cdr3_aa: CSATLKSYGYTF
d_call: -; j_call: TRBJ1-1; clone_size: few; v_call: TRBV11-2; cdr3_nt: TGTGCCAGCAGCTTATCGATCGGGACAATTAACACTGAAGCTTTCTTT; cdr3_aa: CASSLSIGTINTEAFF
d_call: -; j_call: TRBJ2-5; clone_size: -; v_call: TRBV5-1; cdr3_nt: TGCGCCAGCAGCTGGCAAGAGACCCAGTACTTC; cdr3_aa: CASSWQETQYF
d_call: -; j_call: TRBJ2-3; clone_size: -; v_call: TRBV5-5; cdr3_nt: TGTGCCAGCAGCCTTCGGTCTACTAGCACAGATACGCAGTATTTT; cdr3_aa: CASSLRSTSTDTQYF
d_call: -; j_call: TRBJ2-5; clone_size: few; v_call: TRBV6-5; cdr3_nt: TGTGCCAGCAGAGTCCAGCGCGAAGAGACCCAGTACTTC; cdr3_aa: CASRVQREETQYF
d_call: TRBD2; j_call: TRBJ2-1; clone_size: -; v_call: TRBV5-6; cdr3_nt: TGTGCCAGCAGCTTGAGGACTAGAGCTTTCTTC; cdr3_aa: CASSLRTRAFF
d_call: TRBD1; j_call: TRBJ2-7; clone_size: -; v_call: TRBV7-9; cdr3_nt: TGTGCCAGCAGCTCAAACAGGGGCGAGCAGTACTTC; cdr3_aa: CASSSNRGEQYF
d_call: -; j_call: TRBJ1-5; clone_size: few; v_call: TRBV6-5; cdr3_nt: TGTGCCAGCAGTTACTCGGGACGGACGCGTCAGCCCCAGCATTTT; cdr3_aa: CASSYSGRTRQPQHF
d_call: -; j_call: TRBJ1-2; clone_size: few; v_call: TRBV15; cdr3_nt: TGTGCCACCAGCCTACAGACTGGGGCTGGCTACACCTTC; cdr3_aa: CATSLQTGAGYTF
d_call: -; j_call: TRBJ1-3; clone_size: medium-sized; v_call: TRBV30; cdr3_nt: TGTGCCTGGAAAGGGGTCGGAAACACCATATATTTT; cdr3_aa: CAWKGVGNTIYF
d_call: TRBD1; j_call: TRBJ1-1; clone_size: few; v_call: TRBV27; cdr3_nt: TGTGCCAGCAGTACCCGGACAGGGCGAACTGAAGCTTTCTTT; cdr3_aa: CASSTRTGRTEAFF
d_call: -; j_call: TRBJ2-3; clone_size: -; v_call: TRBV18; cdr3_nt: TGTGCCAGCTCACGATCGACTACAGATACGCAGTATTTT; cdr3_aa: CASSRSTTDTQYF
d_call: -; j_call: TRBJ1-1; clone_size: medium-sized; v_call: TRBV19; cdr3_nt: TGTGCCAGTAGTATAGAGGGTGGTAACACTGAAGCTTTCTTT; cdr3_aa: CASSIEGGNTEAFF
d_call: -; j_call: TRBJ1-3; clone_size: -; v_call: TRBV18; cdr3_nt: TGTGCCAGCCAGGACTTGGGCTCTGGAAACACCATATATTTT; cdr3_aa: CASQDLGSGNTIYF
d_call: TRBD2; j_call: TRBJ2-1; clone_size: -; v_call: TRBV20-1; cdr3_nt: TGCAGTGCTAGCCTAGCGGGGAAGCAGTTCTTC; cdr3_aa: CSASLAGKQFF
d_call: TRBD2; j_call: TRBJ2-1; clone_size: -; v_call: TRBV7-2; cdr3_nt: TGTGCCAGCAGCCCCCGAGCGGGGGATGAGCAGTTCTTC; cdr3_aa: CASSPRAGDEQFF
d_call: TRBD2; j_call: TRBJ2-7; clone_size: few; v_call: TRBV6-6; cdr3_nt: TGTGCCAGCAGCCTAAGACTAGCGGGAGCGGGCGAGCAGTACTTC; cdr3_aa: CASSLRLAGAGEQYF
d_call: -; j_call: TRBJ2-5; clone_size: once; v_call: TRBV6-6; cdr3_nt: TGTGCCAGCAGTTTGGCCAGGGTTGAGACCCAGTACTTC; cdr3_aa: CASSLARVETQYF
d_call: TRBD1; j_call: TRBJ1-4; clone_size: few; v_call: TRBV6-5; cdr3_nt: TGTGCCAGCAGTAAACACCGGGACAGGGGTCATGCAACTAATGAAAAACTGTTTTTT; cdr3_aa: CASSKHRDRGHATNEKLFF
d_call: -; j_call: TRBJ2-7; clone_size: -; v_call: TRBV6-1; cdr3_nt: TGTGCCAGAAGTGATTTGGCAGGGGCCACCTACGAGCAGTACTTC; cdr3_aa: CARSDLAGATYEQYF
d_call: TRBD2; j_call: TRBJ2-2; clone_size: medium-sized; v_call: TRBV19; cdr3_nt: TGTGCCAGTAGATGGGGGGGGGCGAACACCGGGGAGCTGTTTTTT; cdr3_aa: CASRWGGANTGELFF
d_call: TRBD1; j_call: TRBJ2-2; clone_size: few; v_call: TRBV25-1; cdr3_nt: TGTGCCAGCAGTTTACAGGGGGCTGGCGGGGAGCTGTTTTTT; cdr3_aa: CASSLQGAGGELFF
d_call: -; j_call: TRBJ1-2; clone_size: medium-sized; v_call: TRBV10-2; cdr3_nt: TGCGCCAGTACGGACTGGACAGCCAACTATGGCTACACCTTC; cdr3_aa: CASTDWTANYGYTF
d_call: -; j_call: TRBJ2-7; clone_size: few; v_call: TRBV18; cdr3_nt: TGTGCCAGCTCACCGACCGGCCCGTACGAGCAGTACTTC; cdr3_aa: CASSPTGPYEQYF